This TCR beta chain comes out of a study of identical twins. Looked up from germline, CDR1 is SQVTM and CDR2 is ANQGSEA. V trimming: 3 bases; J trimming: 3 bases; junction bases outside the gene matches: 2. This CDR3 comprises 13 residues. MiXCR, applied by TCRdb to the 5' RACE reads, yields one record per CDR3 protein. The sample lists a few hundred thousand distinct CDR3 sequences; about 16% were seen once. These data are also associated with another study on yellow fever vaccine responses in identical twins. That source adds: The T cell response to vaccination in identical twins was reportedly partly convergent and partly personalized.

The sequence was collected from a woman under 30 in good health. The rearrangement uses TRBV29-1 and TRBJ2-3, with TRBD2 matching 8 bases. The specimen sequenced was CD4+ T cells sorted from blood. CDR3 nucleotide sequence: TGCAGCGTTGAGGGCGGGAGGACAGATACGCAGTATTTT. Protein product: CSVEGGRTDTQYF.